The next 11 T cell receptor beta chains were all read from a single sample in a study of shared clonotypes between healthy human individuals (TCRdb year 2020). The library was prepared using the immunoSEQ multiplex PCR assay. The source is immuneACCESS, and TCRdb retained only in-frame sequences with V and J called. Part of the clones is not carried over; for the studies checked, unresolved V genes explain less than half of this, and the remainder is unexplained. A total of approximately 1.1 million clones appear in this sample, around 78% of them only once. The ten largest make up more than 0.5% of the sample. Sample: memory CD4+ T cells from PBMCs. The intended sense of this specimen's cell subset or site label: CD45RA-negative fraction. These receptors were taken from a man younger than 30 in good health. Some clones in this sample may be carry-over from other donors' samples.

This clone was seen only once. This chain uses TRBV7-3 with TRBJ2-7, with TRBD2 matching over 7 bases. CDR3 size: 15 residues. In germline, CDR1 is SGHTA, CDR2 FQGTGA. J gave up 0 bases and V 5 bases, and 7 bases lay outside the gene matches. In nucleotides, the CDR3 is TGTGCCAGCAGCCGCCAAGGCGGGAGCTCCTACGAGCAGTACTTC. It specifies CASSRQGGSSYEQYF.

The V call is TRBV18, the J call TRBJ2-7; tentatively, D is TRBD2 (6 bases). This CDR3 has 16 amino acids. The germline V gene has CDR1 KGHSH and CDR2 LQKENI. V shed 0 bases and J shed 4 bases, with 16 bases lying between them. CDR3 in amino acids: CASSPPGGGNFYEQYF. For the CDR3, the DNA is TGTGCCAGCTCACCACCGGGGGGAGGAAACTTTTACGAGCAGTACTTC.

The genes are TRBV5-4 and TRBJ2-5; 10 bases agree with TRBD1. V gave up 3 bases and J gave up 5 bases; unmatched junction bases: 10. The length of the CDR3 is 16 residues. The germline V gene encodes CDR1 SGHNT and CDR2 YYREEE (reference sequence). The CDR3 protein is CASSSTGGQGRETQYF. CDR3 DNA sequence: TGTGCCAGCAGCTCGACCGGGGGACAGGGGAGGGAGACCCAGTACTTC.

V usage is TRBV5-4 and J usage is TRBJ1-1; the D is unclear. The CDR3 extends over 16 amino acids. The V end lost 5 bases, the J end lost 1 base, and 18 bases lay between the germline ends. CDR1 is SGHNT, CDR2 YYREEE, per germline (reference sequence). The CDR3 DNA is TGTGCCAGCAGTTCCATACGGGCGAAAGGGAACACTGAAGCTTTCTTT. It specifies CASSSIRAKGNTEAFF.

The V call is TRBV28, the J call TRBJ2-2, with 7 bases aligning to TRBD1. Germline values: CDR1 MDHEN, CDR2 SYDVKM. V was pared by 5 bases and J by 3 bases, with 3 bases of the junction left unmatched. This CDR3 has 14 amino acids. In DNA form, the CDR3 reads TGTGCCAGCAGTCCGGGACAGCACACCGGGGAGCTGTTTTTT. Amino acid sequence: CASSPGQHTGELFF.

The chain recombines TRBV9 with TRBJ2-7; TRBD2 aligns across 8 bases. V lost 3 bases and J lost 1; bases outside the gene matches: 6. Germline V CDR1 and CDR2: SGDLS, YYNGEE. This CDR3 is 15 amino acids long. The CDR3: CASSAGLVRSYEQYF. The CDR3 coding sequence is TGTGCCAGCAGCGCGGGACTAGTTAGGTCCTACGAGCAGTACTTC.

V and J are TRBV2 and TRBJ1-5; 11 positions agree with TRBD1. J lost 7 bases, V lost 6 bases, and 5 bases had no gene match. CDR1 SNHLY and CDR2 FYNNEI come from the germline V gene. The CDR3 runs to 14 residues. The CDR3 region is CASSLGQGVQPQHF. The CDR3, as DNA: TGTGCCAGCAGCTTGGGACAGGGGGTCCAGCCCCAGCATTTT.

V and J are TRBV19 and TRBJ1-2; D possibly corresponds to TRBD1 (6 bases). V lost 6 bases to trimming and J lost 7 bases, with 12 bases between them. There are 12 residues in the CDR3. CDR1 and CDR2 from the germline V gene are LNHDA and SQIVND (reference sequence). The CDR3 spells CASSAGASGYTF. In DNA form, the CDR3 reads TGTGCCAGTAGCGCGGGGGCAAGTGGCTACACCTTC.

This chain connects TRBV19 to TRBJ2-1, with 7 bases aligning to TRBD2. Trimming removed 9 bases from V and 5 bases from J; junction bases left unmatched: 13. Germline V gives CDR1 LNHDA, CDR2 SQIVND (reference sequence). This CDR3 comprises 15 residues. For the CDR3, the DNA is TGTGCCAGCGTGGGGGTTAGTCTAGCGGACAATGAGCAGTTCTTC. Protein product: CASVGVSLADNEQFF.

V and J are TRBV5-1 and TRBJ1-2; D is ambiguous. CDR3 length: 13 amino acids. Germline V CDR1 and CDR2: SGHRS, YFSETQ. V was cut by 4 bases and J by 0 bases, with 7 bases left in between. The CDR3 region is CASSISTNYGYTF. The CDR3 region has the DNA TGCGCCAGCAGCATCTCGACTAACTATGGCTACACCTTC.

The DNA for the CDR3 is TGTGCCAGCTCACAACGGGGCAGCACCGGGGAGCTGTTTTTT. As protein: CASSQRGSTGELFF. The chain employs TRBV18 and TRBJ2-2; D may correspond to TRBD1 or TRBD2 (5 bases each). The germline V and J ends were trimmed by 4 bases and 4 bases, with 10 bases remaining between them. CDR1 KGHSH and CDR2 LQKENI come from the germline V gene. CDR3 length: 14 amino acids.